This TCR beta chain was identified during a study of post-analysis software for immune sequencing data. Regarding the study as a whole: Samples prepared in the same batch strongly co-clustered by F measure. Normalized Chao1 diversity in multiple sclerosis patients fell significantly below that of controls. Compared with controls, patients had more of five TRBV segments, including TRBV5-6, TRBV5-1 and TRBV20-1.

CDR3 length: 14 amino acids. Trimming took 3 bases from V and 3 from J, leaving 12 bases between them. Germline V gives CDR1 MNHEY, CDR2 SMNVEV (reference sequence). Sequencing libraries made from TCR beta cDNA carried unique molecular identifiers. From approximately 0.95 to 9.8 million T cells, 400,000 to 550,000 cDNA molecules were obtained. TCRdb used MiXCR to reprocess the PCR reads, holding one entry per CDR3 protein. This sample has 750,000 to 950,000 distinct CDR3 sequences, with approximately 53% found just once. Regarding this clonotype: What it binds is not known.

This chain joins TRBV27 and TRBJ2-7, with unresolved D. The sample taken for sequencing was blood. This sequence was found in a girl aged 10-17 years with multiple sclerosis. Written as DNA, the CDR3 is TGTGCCAGCAGTTTCAAGATATATAGCTACGAGCAGTACTTC. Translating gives CASSFKIYSYEQYF.